Shown below are 4 T cell receptor beta chains from a single sample sequenced in a study of response to subunit inactivated influenza vaccine. TCRdb analysed the RT-PCR reads with MiXCR anew, one entry per CDR3 protein. The data hold over 750,000 distinct CDR3 sequences, with approximately 22% observed a single time. Sequencing was performed on PBMCs from blood, taken about 5 days after vaccination. The source of these receptors is a man aged 45 to 65 who received an inactivated influenza vaccine.

This chain uses TRBV6-5 with TRBJ1-1; perhaps TRBD1 as D (5 bases). This CDR3 is built from 11 residues. V dropped 2 bases and J dropped 9 bases, with 7 bases sitting between them. Germline loops: CDR1 MNHEY, CDR2 SVGAGI. CDR3 in amino acids: CASSYRDQAFF. The CDR3 DNA sequence: TGTGCCAGCAGTTACAGGGACCAAGCTTTCTTT.

The genes are TRBV9 and TRBJ2-1, with D perhaps matching TRBD2 (5 bases). Looked up from germline, CDR1 is SGDLS and CDR2 is YYNGEE. V gave up 0 bases and J gave up 9 bases, with 7 bases separating them. This CDR3 comprises 12 residues. The CDR3 is CASSVAAGEQFF. DNA of the CDR3: TGTGCCAGCAGCGTAGCCGCGGGTGAGCAGTTCTTC.

This clonotype was observed at least ten times. The V and J genes are TRBV24-1 and TRBJ2-1; D gene uncertain. Trimming took off 8 bases at V and 3 bases at J, with 10 bases between the two ends. This CDR3 spans 13 amino acids. Germline V gene sequence: CDR1 KGHDR, CDR2 SFDVKD. CDR3 protein: CATIADGYNEQFF. DNA for the CDR3: TGTGCCACCATTGCGGACGGCTACAATGAGCAGTTCTTC.

The gene calls are TRBV7-2 and TRBJ1-2; 8 positions match TRBD1. The germline gives CDR1 SGHTA, CDR2 FQGNSA. Trimming removed 5 bases from V and 5 bases from J; junction bases left unmatched: 7. This CDR3 is built from 14 residues. The CDR3 region is CASSPGGIIYGYTF. CDR3 coding DNA: TGTGCCAGCAGCCCAGGGGGCATTATTTATGGCTACACCTTC.